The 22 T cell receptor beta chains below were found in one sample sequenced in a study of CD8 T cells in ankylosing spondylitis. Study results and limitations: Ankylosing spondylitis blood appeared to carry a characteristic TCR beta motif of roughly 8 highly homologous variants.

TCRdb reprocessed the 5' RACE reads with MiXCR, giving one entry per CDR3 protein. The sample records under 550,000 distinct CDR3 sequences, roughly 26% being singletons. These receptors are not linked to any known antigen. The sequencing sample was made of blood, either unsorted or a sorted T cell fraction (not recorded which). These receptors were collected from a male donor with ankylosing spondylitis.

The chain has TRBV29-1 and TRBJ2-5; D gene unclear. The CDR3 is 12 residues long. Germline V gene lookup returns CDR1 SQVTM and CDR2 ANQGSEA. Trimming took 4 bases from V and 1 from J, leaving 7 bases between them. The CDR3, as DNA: TGCAGCGTTGCACCCAGCCAAGAGACCCAGTACTTC. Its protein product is CSVAPSQETQYF. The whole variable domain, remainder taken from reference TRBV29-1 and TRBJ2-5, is SAVISQKPSRDICQRGTSLTIQCQVDSQVTMMFWYRQQPGQSLTLIATANQGSEATYESGFVIDKFPISRPNLTFSTLTVSNMSPEDSSIYLCSVAPSQETQYFGPGTRLLVL.

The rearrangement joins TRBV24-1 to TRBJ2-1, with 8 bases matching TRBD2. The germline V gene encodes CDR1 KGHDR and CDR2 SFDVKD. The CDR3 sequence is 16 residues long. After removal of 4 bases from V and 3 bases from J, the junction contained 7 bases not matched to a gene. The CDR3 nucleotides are TGTGCCACCAGTGACCTTACTAGCGGAGGCTACAATGAGCAGTTCTTC. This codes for CATSDLTSGGYNEQFF.

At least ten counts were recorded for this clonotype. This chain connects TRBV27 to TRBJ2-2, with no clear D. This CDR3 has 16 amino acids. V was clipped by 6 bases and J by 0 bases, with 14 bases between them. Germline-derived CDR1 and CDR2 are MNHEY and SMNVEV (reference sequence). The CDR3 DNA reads TGTGCCAGCAGCTGGTGGAGACTCCCGAACACCGGGGAGCTGTTTTTT. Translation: CASSWWRLPNTGELFF.

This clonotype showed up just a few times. The DNA of the CDR3 is TGTGCCAGCAGCCCGAGCGGGACCAGCTCCTACAATGAGCAGTTCTTC. It translates to CASSPSGTSSYNEQFF. V is TRBV5-8 and J is TRBJ2-1; TRBD2 matches at 7 bases. From germline, CDR1 is SGHTS and CDR2 YDEGEE. The length of the CDR3 is 16 residues. Unmatched junction bases numbered 7, after V lost 4 bases and J lost 0 bases.

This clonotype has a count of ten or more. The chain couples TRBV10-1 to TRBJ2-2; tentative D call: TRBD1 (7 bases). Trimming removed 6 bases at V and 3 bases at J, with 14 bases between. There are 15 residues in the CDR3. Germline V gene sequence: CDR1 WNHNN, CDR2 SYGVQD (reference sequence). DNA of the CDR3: TGCGCCAGCAGATTTAGCAGGGGGGACACCGGGGAGCTGTTTTTT. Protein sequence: CASRFSRGDTGELFF.

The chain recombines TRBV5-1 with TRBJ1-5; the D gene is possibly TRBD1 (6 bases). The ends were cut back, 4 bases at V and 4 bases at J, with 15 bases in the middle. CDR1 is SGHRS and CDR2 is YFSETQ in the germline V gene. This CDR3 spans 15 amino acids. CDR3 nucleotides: TGCGCCAGCAGCCCACAGGGACATAGGAATCAGCCCCAGCATTTT. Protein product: CASSPQGHRNQPQHF.

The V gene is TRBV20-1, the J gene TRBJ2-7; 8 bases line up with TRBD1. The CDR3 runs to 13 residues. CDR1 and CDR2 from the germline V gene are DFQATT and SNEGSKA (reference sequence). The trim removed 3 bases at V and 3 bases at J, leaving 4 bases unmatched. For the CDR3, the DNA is TGCAGTGCTAGTCGAGACAGGGGCTACGAGCAGTACGTC. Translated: CSASRDRGYEQYV.

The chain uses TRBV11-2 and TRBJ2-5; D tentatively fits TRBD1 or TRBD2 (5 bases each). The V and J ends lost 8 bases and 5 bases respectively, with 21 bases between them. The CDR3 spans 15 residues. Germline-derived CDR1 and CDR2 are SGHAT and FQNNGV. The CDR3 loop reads CASGPNPGRRETQYF. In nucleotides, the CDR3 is TGTGCCAGCGGGCCAAACCCGGGACGCCGGGAGACCCAGTACTTC.

CDR3 coding DNA: TGCGCCAGCAGCTTCCGACTCAGGAGTAGCGTGAACACCGGGGAGCTGTTTTTT. It yields the protein CASSFRLRSSVNTGELFF. The rearrangement uses TRBV5-1 and TRBJ2-2; the D gene is possibly TRBD2 (5 bases). The V gene's germline CDR1 is SGHRS and CDR2 YFSETQ. CDR3 size: 18 residues. V was cut by 2 bases and J by 1 base, with 18 bases left in between. Combining the CDR3 with reference TRBV5-1 and TRBJ2-2 gives the whole variable domain KAGVTQTPRYLIKTRGQQVTLSCSPISGHRSVSWYQQTPGQGLQFLFEYFSETQRNKGNFPGRFSGRQFSNSRSEMNVSTLELGDSALYLCASSFRLRSSVNTGELFFGEGSRLTVL.

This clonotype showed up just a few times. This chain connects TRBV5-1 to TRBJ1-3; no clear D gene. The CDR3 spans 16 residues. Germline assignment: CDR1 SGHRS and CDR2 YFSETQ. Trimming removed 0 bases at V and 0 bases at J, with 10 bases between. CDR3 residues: CASSLVGGYSGNTIYF. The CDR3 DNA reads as TGCGCCAGCAGCTTGGTCGGCGGATACTCTGGAAACACCATATATTTT.

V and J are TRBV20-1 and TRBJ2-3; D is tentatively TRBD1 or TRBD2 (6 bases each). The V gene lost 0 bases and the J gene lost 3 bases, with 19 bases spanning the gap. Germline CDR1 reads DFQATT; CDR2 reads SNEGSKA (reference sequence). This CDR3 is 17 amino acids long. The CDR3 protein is CSARDHWRGSGTDTQYF. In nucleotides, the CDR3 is TGCAGTGCTAGAGATCACTGGAGGGGGAGTGGGACAGATACGCAGTATTTT.

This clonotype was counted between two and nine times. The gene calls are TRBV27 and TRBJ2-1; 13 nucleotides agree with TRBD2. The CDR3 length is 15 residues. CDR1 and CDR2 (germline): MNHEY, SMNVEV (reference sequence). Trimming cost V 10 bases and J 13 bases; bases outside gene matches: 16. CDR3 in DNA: TGTGCCACCTTATTGAGGACTAGCGGGAGCTGGAGACAGTTCTTC. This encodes CATLLRTSGSWRQFF.

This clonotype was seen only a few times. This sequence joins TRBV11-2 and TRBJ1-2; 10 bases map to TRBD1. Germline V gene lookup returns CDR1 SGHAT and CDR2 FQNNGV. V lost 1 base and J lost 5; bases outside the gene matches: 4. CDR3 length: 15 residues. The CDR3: CASSLATGGGYGYTF. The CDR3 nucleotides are TGTGCCAGCAGCTTAGCGACAGGGGGCGGGTATGGCTACACCTTC.

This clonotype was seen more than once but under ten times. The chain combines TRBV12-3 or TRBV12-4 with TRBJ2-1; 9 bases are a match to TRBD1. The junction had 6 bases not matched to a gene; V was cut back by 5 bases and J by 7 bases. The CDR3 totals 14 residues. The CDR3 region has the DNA TGTGCCAGCAGTCAAACAGGGGGCGGGAATGAGCAGTTCTTC. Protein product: CASSQTGGGNEQFF.

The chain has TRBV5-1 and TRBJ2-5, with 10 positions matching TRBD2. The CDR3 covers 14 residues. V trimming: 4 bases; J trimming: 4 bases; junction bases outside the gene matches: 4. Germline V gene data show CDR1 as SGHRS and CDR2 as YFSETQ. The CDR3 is CASSPSGRGETQYF. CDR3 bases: TGCGCCAGCAGCCCCAGCGGGAGGGGAGAGACCCAGTACTTC.

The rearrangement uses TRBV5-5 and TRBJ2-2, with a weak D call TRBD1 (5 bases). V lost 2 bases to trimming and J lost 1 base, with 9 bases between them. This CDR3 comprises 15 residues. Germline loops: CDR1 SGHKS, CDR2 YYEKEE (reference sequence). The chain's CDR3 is CASSFTGENTGELFF. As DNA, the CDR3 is TGTGCCAGCAGCTTCACAGGAGAGAACACCGGGGAGCTGTTTTTT.

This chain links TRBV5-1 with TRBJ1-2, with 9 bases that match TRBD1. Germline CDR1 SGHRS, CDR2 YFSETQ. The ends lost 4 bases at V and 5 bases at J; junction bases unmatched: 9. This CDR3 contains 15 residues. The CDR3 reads CASSLQGQGTYGYTF. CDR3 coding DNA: TGCGCCAGCAGCCTTCAAGGACAGGGGACATATGGCTACACCTTC.

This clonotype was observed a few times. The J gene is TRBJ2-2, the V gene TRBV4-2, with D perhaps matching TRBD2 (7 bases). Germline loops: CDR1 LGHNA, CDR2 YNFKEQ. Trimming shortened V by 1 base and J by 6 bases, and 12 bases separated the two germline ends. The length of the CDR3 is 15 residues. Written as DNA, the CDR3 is TGTGCCAGCAGCCAAGGTCAAGGGGGGGCCGGGGAGCTGTTTTTT. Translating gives CASSQGQGGAGELFF.

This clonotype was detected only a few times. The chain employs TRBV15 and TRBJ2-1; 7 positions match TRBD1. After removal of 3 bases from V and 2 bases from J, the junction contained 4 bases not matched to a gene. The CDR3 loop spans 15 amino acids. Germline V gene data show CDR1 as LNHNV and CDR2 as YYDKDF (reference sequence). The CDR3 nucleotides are TGTGCCACCAGCAGTCATCAGGGGGCCTACAATGAGCAGTTCTTC. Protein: CATSSHQGAYNEQFF.

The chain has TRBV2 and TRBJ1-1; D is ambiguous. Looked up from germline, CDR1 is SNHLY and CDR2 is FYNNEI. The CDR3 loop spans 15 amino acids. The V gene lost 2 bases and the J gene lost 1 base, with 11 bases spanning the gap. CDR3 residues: CASSERAVPNTEAFF. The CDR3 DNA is TGTGCCAGCAGTGAACGGGCAGTACCGAACACTGAAGCTTTCTTT.

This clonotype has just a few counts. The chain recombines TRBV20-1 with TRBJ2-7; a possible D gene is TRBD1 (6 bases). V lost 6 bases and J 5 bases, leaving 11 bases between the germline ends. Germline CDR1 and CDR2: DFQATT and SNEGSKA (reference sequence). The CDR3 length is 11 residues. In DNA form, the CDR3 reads TGCAGTGCGTGGGGGCTCAACGAGCAGTACTTC. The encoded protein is CSAWGLNEQYF.

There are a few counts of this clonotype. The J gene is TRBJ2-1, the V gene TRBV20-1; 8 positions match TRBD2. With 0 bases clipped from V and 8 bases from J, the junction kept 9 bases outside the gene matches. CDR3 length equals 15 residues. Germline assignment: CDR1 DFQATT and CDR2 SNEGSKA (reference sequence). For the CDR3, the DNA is TGCAGTGCTAGAGAAGTCGGGACTAGTCAATATGAGCAGTTCTTC. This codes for CSAREVGTSQYEQFF.